The clone carrying this TCR beta chain was picked up one time. Trimming took 2 bases from V and 0 from J, leaving 14 bases between them. The CDR3 sequence is 16 residues long. Germline-derived CDR1 and CDR2 are SGDLS and YYNGEE. This entry belongs to a study of shared clonotypes between healthy human individuals. The protocol was immunoSEQ multiplex PCR, while the TCRdb copy is restricted to in-frame clones and leaves out a portion. The data hold 2.3 million or so clones, with approximately 93% observed a single time. V usage is TRBV9 and J usage is TRBJ1-1; D is ambiguous. The sample comprised naive CD4+ T cells from PBMCs. Subset indicated: CD45RA+ positively selected. This TCR was sampled from a man between 18 and 35 years old in good health. Some clones in this sample may be carry-over from other donors' samples. The CDR3 DNA reads TGTGCCAGCAGCGTTTCCGGCAGCCTCATGAACACTGAAGCTTTCTTT. Protein product: CASSVSGSLMNTEAFF.